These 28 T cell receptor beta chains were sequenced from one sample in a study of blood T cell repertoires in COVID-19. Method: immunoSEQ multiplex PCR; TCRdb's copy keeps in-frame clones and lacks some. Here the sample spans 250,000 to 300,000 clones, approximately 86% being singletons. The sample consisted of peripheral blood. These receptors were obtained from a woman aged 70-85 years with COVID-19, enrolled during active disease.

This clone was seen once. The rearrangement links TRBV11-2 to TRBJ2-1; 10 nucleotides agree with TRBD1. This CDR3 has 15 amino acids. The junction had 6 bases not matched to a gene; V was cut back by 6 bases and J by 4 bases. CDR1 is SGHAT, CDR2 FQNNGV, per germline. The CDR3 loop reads CASRARDRGYNEQFF. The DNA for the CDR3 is TGTGCCAGCAGGGCCCGGGACAGGGGATACAATGAGCAGTTCTTC.

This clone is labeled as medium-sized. CDR3 protein: CASTFSFPGELFF. The CDR3 bases are TGTGCCAGCACCTTCTCGTTTCCCGGGGAGCTGTTTTTT. This chain uses TRBV2 with TRBJ2-2; D not certain. The CDR3 spans 13 residues. Germline CDR1 is SNHLY and CDR2 is FYNNEI. The V end was cut by 7 bases, the J end by 6 bases, with 12 bases between.

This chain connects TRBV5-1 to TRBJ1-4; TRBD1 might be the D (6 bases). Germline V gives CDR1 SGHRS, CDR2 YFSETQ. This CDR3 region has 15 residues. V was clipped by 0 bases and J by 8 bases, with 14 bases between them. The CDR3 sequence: CASSLVGAGWEKLFF. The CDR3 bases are TGCGCCAGCAGCTTGGTGGGGGCTGGCTGGGAAAAACTGTTTTTT.

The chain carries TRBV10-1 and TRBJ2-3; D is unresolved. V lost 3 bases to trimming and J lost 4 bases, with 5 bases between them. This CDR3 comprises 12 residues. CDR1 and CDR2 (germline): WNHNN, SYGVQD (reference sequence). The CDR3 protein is CASSEAPDTQYF. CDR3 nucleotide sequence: TGCGCCAGCAGTGAAGCGCCAGATACGCAGTATTTT.

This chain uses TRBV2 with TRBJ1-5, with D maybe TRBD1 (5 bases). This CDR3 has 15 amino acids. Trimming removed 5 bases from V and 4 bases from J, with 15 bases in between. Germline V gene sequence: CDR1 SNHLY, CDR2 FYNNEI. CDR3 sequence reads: CASSQDTPANQPQHF. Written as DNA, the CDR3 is TGTGCCAGCAGTCAGGACACCCCGGCTAATCAGCCCCAGCATTTT.

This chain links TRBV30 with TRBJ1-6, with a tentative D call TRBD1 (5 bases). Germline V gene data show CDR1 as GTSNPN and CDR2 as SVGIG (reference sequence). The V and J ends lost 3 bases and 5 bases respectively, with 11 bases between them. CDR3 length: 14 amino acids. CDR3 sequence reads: CAWRGGFDNSPLHF. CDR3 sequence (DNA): TGTGCCTGGAGGGGGGGGTTCGATAATTCACCCCTCCACTTT.

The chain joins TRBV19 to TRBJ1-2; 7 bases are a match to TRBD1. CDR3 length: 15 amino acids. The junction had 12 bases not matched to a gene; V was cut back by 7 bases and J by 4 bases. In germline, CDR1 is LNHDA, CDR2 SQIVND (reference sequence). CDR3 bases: TGTGCCAGTACCGCCCAGGGGGTCAAACGCTATGGCTACACCTTC. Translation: CASTAQGVKRYGYTF.

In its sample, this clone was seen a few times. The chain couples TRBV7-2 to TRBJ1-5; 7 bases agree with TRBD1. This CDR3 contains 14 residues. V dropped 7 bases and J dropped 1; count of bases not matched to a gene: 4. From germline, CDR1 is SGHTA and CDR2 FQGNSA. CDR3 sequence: CASNQGVSNQPQHF. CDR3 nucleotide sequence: TGTGCCAGCAACCAGGGGGTAAGCAATCAGCCCCAGCATTTT.

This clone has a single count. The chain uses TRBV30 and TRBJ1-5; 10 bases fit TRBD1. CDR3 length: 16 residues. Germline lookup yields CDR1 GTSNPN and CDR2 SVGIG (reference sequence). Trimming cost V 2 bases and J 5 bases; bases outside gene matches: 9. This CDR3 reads CAWSRRDRGGYQPQHF. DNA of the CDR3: TGTGCCTGGAGTAGAAGGGACAGGGGAGGGTATCAGCCCCAGCATTTT.

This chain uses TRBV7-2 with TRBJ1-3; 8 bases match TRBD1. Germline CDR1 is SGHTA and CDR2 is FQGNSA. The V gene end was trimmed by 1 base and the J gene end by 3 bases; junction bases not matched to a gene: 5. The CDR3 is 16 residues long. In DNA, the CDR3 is TGTGCCAGCAGCTTAGAGAACAGGGGGAGTGGAAACACCATATATTTT. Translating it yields CASSLENRGSGNTIYF.

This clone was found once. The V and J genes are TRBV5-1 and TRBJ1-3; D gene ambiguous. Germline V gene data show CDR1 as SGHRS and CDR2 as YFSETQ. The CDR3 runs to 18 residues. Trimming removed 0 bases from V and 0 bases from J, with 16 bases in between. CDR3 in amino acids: CASSLDGGSVFSGNTIYF. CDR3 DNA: TGCGCCAGCAGCTTGGATGGCGGCAGCGTTTTCTCTGGAAACACCATATATTTT.

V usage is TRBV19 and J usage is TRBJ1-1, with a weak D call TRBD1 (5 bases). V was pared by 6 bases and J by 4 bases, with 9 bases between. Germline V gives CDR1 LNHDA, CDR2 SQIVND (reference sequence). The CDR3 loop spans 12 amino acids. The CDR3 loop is CASREGVTEAFF. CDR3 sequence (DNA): TGTGCCAGTAGAGAAGGGGTCACTGAAGCTTTCTTT.

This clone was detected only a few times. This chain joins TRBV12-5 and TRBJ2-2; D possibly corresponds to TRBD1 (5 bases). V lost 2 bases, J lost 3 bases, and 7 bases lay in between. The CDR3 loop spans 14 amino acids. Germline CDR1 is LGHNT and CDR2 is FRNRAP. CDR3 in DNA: TGTGCTAGTGGTTTGCAGGGCTACACCGGGGAGCTGTTTTTT. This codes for CASGLQGYTGELFF. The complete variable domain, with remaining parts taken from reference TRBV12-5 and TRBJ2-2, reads DARVTQTPRHKVTEMGQEVTMRCQPILGHNTVFWYRQTMMQGLELLAYFRNRAPLDDSGMPKDRFSAEMPDATLATLKIQPSEPRDSAVYFCASGLQGYTGELFFGEGSRLTVL.

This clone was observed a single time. In nucleotides, the CDR3 is TGTGCCATCAGTGTCCCCGGTCGGACTGAAGCTTTCTTT. Its translation is CAISVPGRTEAFF. This chain links TRBV10-3 with TRBJ1-1; no definite D call. Trimming removed 4 bases from V and 5 bases from J, with 11 bases in between. CDR3 size: 13 residues. From germline, CDR1 is ENHRY and CDR2 SYGVKD.

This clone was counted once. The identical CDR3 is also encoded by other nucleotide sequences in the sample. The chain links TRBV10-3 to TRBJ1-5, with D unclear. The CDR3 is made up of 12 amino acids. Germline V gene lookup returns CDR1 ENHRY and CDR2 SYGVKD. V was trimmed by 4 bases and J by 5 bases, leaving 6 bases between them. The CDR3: CAISGGDQPQHF. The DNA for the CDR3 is TGTGCCATCAGTGGTGGAGATCAGCCCCAGCATTTT.

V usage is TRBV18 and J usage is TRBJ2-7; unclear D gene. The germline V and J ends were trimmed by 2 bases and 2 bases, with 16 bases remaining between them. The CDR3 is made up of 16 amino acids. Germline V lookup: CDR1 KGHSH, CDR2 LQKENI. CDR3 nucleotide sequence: TGTGCCAGCTCACCAGCGGTCCAGACCCGACCCTACGAGCAGTACTTC. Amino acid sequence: CASSPAVQTRPYEQYF.

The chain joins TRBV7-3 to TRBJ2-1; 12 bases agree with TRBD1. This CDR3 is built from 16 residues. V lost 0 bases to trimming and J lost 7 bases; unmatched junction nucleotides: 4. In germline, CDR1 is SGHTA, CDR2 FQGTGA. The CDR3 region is CASSLTGTGGLNEQFF. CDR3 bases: TGTGCCAGCAGCTTAACAGGGACAGGGGGCCTTAATGAGCAGTTCTTC. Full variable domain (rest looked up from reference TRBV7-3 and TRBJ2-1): GAGVSQTPSNKVTEKGKYVELRCDPISGHTALYWYRQSLGQGPEFLIYFQGTGAADDSGLPNDRFFAVRPEGSVSTLKIQRTERGDSAVYLCASSLTGTGGLNEQFFGPGTRLTVL.

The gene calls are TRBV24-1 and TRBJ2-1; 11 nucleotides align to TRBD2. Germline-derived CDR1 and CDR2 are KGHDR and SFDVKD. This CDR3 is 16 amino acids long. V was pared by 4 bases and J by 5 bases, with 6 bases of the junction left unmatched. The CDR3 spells CATSEIAGGPHNEQFF. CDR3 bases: TGTGCCACCAGTGAAATAGCGGGGGGGCCGCACAATGAGCAGTTCTTC.

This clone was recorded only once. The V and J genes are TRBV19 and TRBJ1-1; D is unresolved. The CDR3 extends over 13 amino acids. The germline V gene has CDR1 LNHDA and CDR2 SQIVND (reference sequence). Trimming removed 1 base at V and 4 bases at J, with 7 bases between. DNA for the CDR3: TGTGCCAGTAGTATAGCGCGGGGCACTGAAGCTTTCTTT. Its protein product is CASSIARGTEAFF.

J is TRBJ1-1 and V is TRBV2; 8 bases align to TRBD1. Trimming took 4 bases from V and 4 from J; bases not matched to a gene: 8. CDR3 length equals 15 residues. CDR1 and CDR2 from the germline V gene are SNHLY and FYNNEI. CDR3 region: CASSGEQGVATEAFF. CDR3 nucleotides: TGTGCCAGCAGTGGGGAACAGGGGGTAGCCACTGAAGCTTTCTTT.

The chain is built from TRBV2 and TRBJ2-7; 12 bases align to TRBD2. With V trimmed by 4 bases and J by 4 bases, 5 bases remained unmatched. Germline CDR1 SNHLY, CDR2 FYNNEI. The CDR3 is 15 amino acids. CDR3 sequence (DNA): TGTGCCAGCAGTGTCGCTAGCGGGGGGGGTTACGAGCAGTACTTC. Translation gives CASSVASGGGYEQYF.

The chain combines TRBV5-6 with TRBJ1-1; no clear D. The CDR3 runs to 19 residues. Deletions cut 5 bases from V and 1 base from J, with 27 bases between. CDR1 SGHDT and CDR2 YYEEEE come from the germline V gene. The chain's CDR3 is CASSPPWSPFGQANTEAFF. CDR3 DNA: TGTGCCAGCAGTCCGCCGTGGAGCCCGTTTGGTCAAGCGAACACTGAAGCTTTCTTT.

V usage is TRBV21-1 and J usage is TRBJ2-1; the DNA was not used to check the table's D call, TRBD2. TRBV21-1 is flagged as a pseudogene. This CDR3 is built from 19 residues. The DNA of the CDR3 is TGTGCCAGCAGCAAACTGAGGACTAGCGGGGGGAGCTCCTACAATGAGCAGTTCTTC. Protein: CASSKLRTSGGSSYNEQFF.

The CDR3: CASSQEELAGSNEQFF. The DNA for the CDR3 is TGTGCCAGCAGCCAAGAAGAACTAGCGGGGTCCAATGAGCAGTTCTTC. V usage is TRBV3-1 (or the pseudogene TRBV3-2) and J usage is TRBJ2-1, with 10 positions matching TRBD2. The CDR3 spans 16 residues. CDR1 is LGHDT, CDR2 YNNKEL, per germline (reference sequence). V lost 0 bases, J lost 6 bases, and 5 bases stayed unmatched.

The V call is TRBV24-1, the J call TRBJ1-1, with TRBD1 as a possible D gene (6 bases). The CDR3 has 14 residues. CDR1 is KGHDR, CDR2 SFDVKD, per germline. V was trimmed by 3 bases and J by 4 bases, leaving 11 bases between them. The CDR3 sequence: CATSDRRGSTEAFF. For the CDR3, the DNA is TGTGCCACCAGTGATCGCAGGGGATCCACTGAAGCTTTCTTT.

CDR3 region: CSAVLTGITEAFF. The CDR3 DNA reads as TGCAGCGCCGTCCTGACAGGGATCACTGAAGCTTTCTTT. This rearrangement joins TRBV29-1 to TRBJ1-1, with TRBD1 matching 7 bases. In germline, CDR1 is SQVTM, CDR2 ANQGSEA. Losses at the gene ends were 7 bases for V and 4 bases for J; bases not matched to a gene: 9. This CDR3 comprises 13 residues.

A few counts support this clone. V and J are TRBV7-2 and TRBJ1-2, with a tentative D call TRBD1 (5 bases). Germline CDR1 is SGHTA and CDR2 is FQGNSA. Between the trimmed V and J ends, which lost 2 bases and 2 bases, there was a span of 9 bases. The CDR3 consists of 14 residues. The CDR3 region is CASSLQGGNYGYTF. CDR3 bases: TGTGCCAGCAGCTTACAGGGAGGGAACTATGGCTACACCTTC.

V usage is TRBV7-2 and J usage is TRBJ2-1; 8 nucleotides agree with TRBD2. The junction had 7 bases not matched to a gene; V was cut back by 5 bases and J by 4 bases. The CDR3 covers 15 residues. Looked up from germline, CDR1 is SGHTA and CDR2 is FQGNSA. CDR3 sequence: CASSIPGGLYNEQFF. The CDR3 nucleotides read TGTGCCAGCAGCATCCCGGGGGGGCTTTACAATGAGCAGTTCTTC.